The 16 T cell receptor beta chains below were found in one sample sequenced in a study of blood T cell repertoires in COVID-19. Profiled with immunoSEQ multiplex PCR; TCRdb holds only in-frame clones, not every one. The sample consists of just under 250,000 clones, 85% to 90% of them appearing once. The sequenced material came from PBMCs or T cells enriched from blood (not recorded which). The receptors come from a woman between 25 and 40 years old who had recovered from COVID-19.

The chain carries TRBV3-1 (or the pseudogene TRBV3-2) and TRBJ2-1; D might be TRBD2 (6 bases). The V end lost 0 bases, the J end lost 1 base, and 19 bases lay between the germline ends. From germline, CDR1 is LGHDT and CDR2 YNNKEL (reference sequence). CDR3 length: 19 amino acids. The CDR3: CASSQELILEGGSYNEQFF. DNA for the CDR3: TGTGCCAGCAGCCAAGAACTGATACTGGAGGGAGGTTCCTACAATGAGCAGTTCTTC.

V usage is TRBV6-5 and J usage is TRBJ2-5, with D possibly matching TRBD2 (6 bases). Germline CDR1 and CDR2: MNHEY and SVGAGI. V dropped 8 bases and J dropped 4 bases, with 14 bases sitting between them. The CDR3 spans 13 residues. CDR3 coding DNA: TGTGCCAGCGCACTCCCCGGGGGAGAGACCCAGTACTTC. The encoded protein is CASALPGGETQYF.

V and J are TRBV15 and TRBJ1-1; 10 nucleotides match TRBD1. CDR1 and CDR2 from the germline V gene are LNHNV and YYDKDF (reference sequence). The CDR3 has 13 amino acids. V shed 5 bases, J shed 5 bases, and the junction held 2 bases outside the gene matches. The CDR3 region has the DNA TGTGCCACCAGCGACAGGGGGCATACTGAAGCTTTCTTT. This sequence encodes CATSDRGHTEAFF.

This chain uses TRBV7-2 with TRBJ2-7, with 11 bases lining up with TRBD2. Germline CDR1 SGHTA, CDR2 FQGNSA. The V and J ends lost 2 bases and 6 bases, in that order; junction bases with no gene match: 9. The CDR3 length is 16 residues. CDR3 nucleotides: TGTGCCAGCAGCTTAAGTGTAGCGGGAGGGCCACCCGAGCAGTACTTC. Amino acid sequence: CASSLSVAGGPPEQYF.

This chain uses TRBV7-3 with TRBJ2-2; maybe TRBD2 (7 bases). V dropped 5 bases and J dropped 0 bases, with 22 bases sitting between them. Per the germline V gene, CDR1 is SGHTA and CDR2 is FQGTGA. This CDR3 is built from 19 residues. CDR3 sequence reads: CASSPRGGARSANTGELFF. In nucleotides, the CDR3 is TGTGCCAGCAGCCCCCGAGGGGGGGCTAGAAGCGCGAACACCGGGGAGCTGTTTTTT.

This chain connects TRBV5-1 to TRBJ2-5; D remains ambiguous. CDR1 is SGHRS and CDR2 is YFSETQ in the germline V gene. The CDR3 is 14 amino acids. The V end lost 4 bases, the J end lost 2 bases, and 12 bases lay between the germline ends. CDR3 bases: TGCGCCAGCAGCGTGAGGTCTGCGCAAGAGACCCAGTACTTC. Translation: CASSVRSAQETQYF.

The V gene is TRBV19, the J gene TRBJ1-1; D remains ambiguous. Trimming left V 3 bases short and J 0 bases short, with 11 bases between. The germline V gene has CDR1 LNHDA and CDR2 SQIVND (reference sequence). This CDR3 region has 15 residues. CDR3: CASSMEGIMNTEAFF. CDR3 in DNA: TGTGCCAGTAGTATGGAGGGTATAATGAACACTGAAGCTTTCTTT.

The genes are TRBV30 and TRBJ1-4; the D gene is possibly TRBD1 (6 bases). The CDR3 has 13 residues. V was cut by 0 bases and J by 7 bases, with 9 bases left in between. Germline CDR1 is GTSNPN and CDR2 is SVGIG (reference sequence). The CDR3 here is CAWSVPGVEKLFF. CDR3 nucleotides: TGTGCCTGGAGTGTTCCAGGGGTTGAAAAACTGTTTTTT.

The chain uses TRBV11-3 and TRBJ1-3; TRBD1 might be the D (5 bases). CDR3 size: 15 residues. With 3 bases removed from V and 3 bases from J, the gap between germline ends came to 12 bases. The V gene's germline CDR1 is SGHNT and CDR2 YENEEA. CDR3 DNA: TGTGCCAGCAGCTTGTCGGGACTAAGTGGAAACACCATATATTTT. Translation gives CASSLSGLSGNTIYF. Full variable domain (remainder filled in from reference TRBV11-3 and TRBJ1-3): EAGVVQSPRYKIIEKKQPVAFWCNPISGHNTLYWYLQNLGQGPELLIRYENEEAVDDSQLPKDRFSAERLKGVDSTLKIQPAELGDSAVYLCASSLSGLSGNTIYFGEGSWLTVV.

The chain uses TRBV18 and TRBJ1-2; 8 positions match TRBD1. The CDR3 loop spans 14 amino acids. V shed 5 bases, J shed 4 bases, and the junction held 6 bases outside the gene matches. Germline CDR1 is KGHSH and CDR2 is LQKENI. The CDR3 loop reads CASSSGQGGYGYTF. The DNA of the CDR3 is TGTGCCAGCTCATCCGGACAGGGAGGCTATGGCTACACCTTC.

The chain joins TRBV5-4 to TRBJ1-2; unclear D gene. CDR1 and CDR2 (germline): SGHNT, YYREEE (reference sequence). The CDR3 extends over 15 amino acids. V was cut by 3 bases and J by 4 bases, with 16 bases left in between. In nucleotides, the CDR3 is TGTGCCAGCAGCTCAACCTTTCTACCGGGCTATGGCTACACCTTC. Its translation is CASSSTFLPGYGYTF. The full variable domain, rest sourced from reference TRBV5-4 and TRBJ1-2, is ETGVTQSPTHLIKTRGQQVTLRCSSQSGHNTVSWYQQALGQGPQFIFQYYREEENGRGNFPPRFSGLQFPNYSSELNVNALELDDSALYLCASSSTFLPGYGYTFGSGTRLTVV.

As for this clone: Other DNA sequences of this sample code for an identical CDR3. The V gene is TRBV5-1, the J gene TRBJ1-1; a weak D match, TRBD1 (5 bases). Germline V gene sequence: CDR1 SGHRS, CDR2 YFSETQ. Trimming stripped 0 bases from V and 4 bases from J, with 10 bases between. The CDR3 totals 14 residues. The CDR3 DNA sequence: TGCGCCAGCAGCTTGGGGCAGGGAGGCACTGAAGCTTTCTTT. Protein product: CASSLGQGGTEAFF.

This clone was seen a single time. J is TRBJ1-2 and V is TRBV5-6; 8 bases are a match to TRBD1. The CDR3 totals 14 residues. Germline CDR1 is SGHDT and CDR2 is YYEEEE. V trimming: 4 bases; J trimming: 3 bases; junction bases outside the gene matches: 5. CDR3 loop: CASSLNRGYYGYTF. DNA of the CDR3: TGTGCCAGCAGCCTAAACAGGGGGTACTATGGCTACACCTTC.

V is TRBV28 and J is TRBJ1-2; 7 nucleotides match TRBD1. The CDR3 covers 14 residues. The J segment lost 0 bases and the V segment lost 5 bases, leaving 3 bases of the junction unmatched. Germline-derived CDR1 and CDR2 are MDHEN and SYDVKM. CDR3 DNA: TGTGCCAGCAGTATTCAGGGGGCTAACTATGGCTACACCTTC. Protein product: CASSIQGANYGYTF.

This chain links TRBV21-1 with TRBJ2-7; the listed D gene, TRBD1, was not tested against the DNA. TRBV21-1 is recorded as a pseudogene. There are 16 residues in the CDR3. In DNA form, the CDR3 reads TGTGCCAGCAGCAAAGCTTACGGGACAGGGTCCTACGAGCAGTACTTC. It encodes CASSKAYGTGSYEQYF.

The chain links TRBV7-2 to TRBJ1-2, with a tentative D call TRBD1 (6 bases). Germline CDR1 and CDR2: SGHTA and FQGNSA. Trimming cost V 4 bases and J 8 bases, with 17 bases left between them. The CDR3 covers 14 residues. CDR3 bases: TGTGCCAGCAGCTCAGACGGGGGGCTAGTAGGCTACACCTTC. Translated, it gives CASSSDGGLVGYTF. Looking up the rest from reference TRBV7-2 and TRBJ1-2 gives the full variable domain: GAGVSQSPSNKVTEKGKDVELRCDPISGHTALYWYRQSLGQGLEFLIYFQGNSAPDKSGLPSDRFSAERTGGSVSTLTIQRTQQEDSAVYLCASSSDGGLVGYTFGSGTRLTVV.